The source of this T cell receptor (beta chain) is a study of control samples from healthy donors and cancer patients. Produced via immunoSEQ multiplex PCR; TCRdb's table is partial and in-frame only. Here the sample spans 110,000 to 150,000 clones, about 95% being singletons. CDR3 length equals 11 residues. Germline CDR1 and CDR2: SGHRS and YFSETQ. Trimming took 4 bases from V and 11 from J; bases not matched to a gene: 6. The rearrangement uses TRBV5-1 and TRBJ2-7; 7 positions agree with TRBD1. This clonotype was sampled from a man in his 60s with colorectal cancer. Sequences were obtained from PBMCs. The CDR3 is CASSNDRVEYF. CDR3 DNA: TGCGCCAGCAGCAACGACAGGGTGGAGTACTTC. Full variable domain (outside the CDR3, taken from reference TRBV5-1 and TRBJ2-7): KAGVTQTPRYLIKTRGQQVTLSCSPISGHRSVSWYQQTPGQGLQFLFEYFSETQRNKGNFPGRFSGRQFSNSRSEMNVSTLELGDSALYLCASSNDRVEYFGPGTRLTVT.